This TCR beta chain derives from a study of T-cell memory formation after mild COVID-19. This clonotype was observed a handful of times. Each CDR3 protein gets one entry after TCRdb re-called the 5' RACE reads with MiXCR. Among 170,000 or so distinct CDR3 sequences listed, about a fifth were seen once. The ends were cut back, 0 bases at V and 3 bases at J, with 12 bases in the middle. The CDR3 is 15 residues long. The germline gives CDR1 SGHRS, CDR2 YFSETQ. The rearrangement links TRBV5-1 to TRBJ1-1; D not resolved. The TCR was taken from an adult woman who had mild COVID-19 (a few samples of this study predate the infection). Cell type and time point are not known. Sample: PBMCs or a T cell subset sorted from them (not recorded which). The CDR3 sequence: CASSLGGIGDTEAFF. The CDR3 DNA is TGCGCCAGCAGCTTGGGGGGAATCGGGGACACTGAAGCTTTCTTT.